This entry concerns a single TCR beta chain. Its antigen is currently unknown. Its ends do not fully match the called genes, so a read error is possible. The sample comes from a study of glioma-infiltrating T cells. General study findings and limits: CDR3 overlap between tissue and blood was very small. Above-expected tissue-blood divergence occurred in all gliomas, most in low-grade ones.

Using RNA template, CDR3s of TCR alpha and beta were amplified with iRepertoire arm-PCR. For one-step reverse transcription and amplification, about 90-400 ng of tissue mRNA or PBMC total RNA was used. TCRdb re-derived calls from the multiplex PCR reads in MiXCR, one entry per CDR3 protein. The data contain fewer than 110,000 distinct CDR3 sequences, 25% to 35% of them singletons. Sequencing was carried out using glioma tissue, nonneoplastic brain tissue, or PBMCs (not recorded which). The clonotype was recovered from a human donor with low-grade glioma or glioblastoma, undergoing nonglioma brain surgery, or in good health (not recorded which).

CDR3 coding DNA: TGTGCCAGCAGTTTTGGGGGAGTGAGGACTGAAGCTTCCTTT. Protein sequence: CASSFGGVRTEASF. The chain has TRBV12-3 or TRBV12-4 and TRBJ1-1; TRBD1 is a possible D gene (5 bases). The CDR3 consists of 14 residues.